The rows below give T cell receptor delta chains drawn from one sample of a study of gamma-delta chains in newborns, infants, children. TCRdb processed the reads again with the CATT caller. Here the sample spans more than 6,000 delta-chain clones, roughly 10% being singletons. The material sequenced was blood. The receptors were sampled from a child who was a newborn, infant or young child, either healthy, febrile or measles-vaccinated (not recorded which). The CDR3 runs from the conserved cysteine through the conserved F or W. The D gene is left open where the match is weak.

>TRDD3|TRDV2|TRDJ1
CACDTHSVWGITDKLIF
>TRDD3|TRDV2|TRDJ1
CACGALKRGIPYTDKLIF
>TRDD3|TRDV2|TRDJ1
CACDRLPPGGIRFSESDKLIF
>.|TRDV2|TRDJ1
CACDILGERGDKLIF
>TRDD3|TRDV2|TRDJ3
CACDMSGGESSWDTRQMFF
>TRDD3|TRDV2|TRDJ1
CACEGLGDLSTDKLIF
>TRDD3|TRDV2|TRDJ1
CACDTLAGGPDTDKLIF
>.|TRDV2|TRDJ1
CACDTVGTHTDKLIF
>TRDD3|TRDV2|TRDJ1
CACDSILRSGGLDDKLIF
>TRDD3|TRDV2|TRDJ1
CACDIITGGSKLIF
>TRDD3|TRDV2|TRDJ1
CACDTLIPGGLYTDKLIF
>TRDD3|TRDV2|TRDJ3
CACDTVLGESSWDTRQMFF
>.|TRDV2|TRDJ1
CACDPVTSGEYISDKLIF
>TRDD3|TRDV2|TRDJ1
CACDTLLGDIPRTDKLIF
>.|TRDV2|TRDJ3
CACDTLVGGSSWDTRQMFF
>.|TRDV2|TRDJ1
CACDTVGARPEPQYTDKLIF
>TRDD3|TRDV2|TRDJ3
CACDTVGDKENWDTRQMFF
>.|TRDV2|TRDJ3
CACDTGWGSWDTRQMFF
>TRDD3|TRDV2|TRDJ1
CACDTVSSGGYTDKLIF
>TRDD3|TRDV2|TRDJ1
CACDILGDPYTDKLIF
>.|TRDV2|TRDJ2
CACDTVLPGLGQTAQLFF
>TRDD3|TRDV2|TRDJ1
CACDALGDTRVVDDKLIF
>.|TRDV2|TRDJ1
CACDKVHSLGTVINTDKLIF
>.|TRDV2|TRDJ1
CACDTMEGYTDKLIF
>TRDD3|TRDV2|TRDJ1
CACDTVSTGGFSGTDKLIF
>TRDD3|TRDV2|TRDJ1
CACDTMDTGGPRRLPDKLIF
>TRDD3|TRDV2|TRDJ3
CACDTAGGLYDSWDTRQMFF
>.|TRDV2|TRDJ3
CACDTWGGTSSWDTRQMFF
>.|TRDV2|TRDJ3
CACDTGGFLSSWDTRQMFF
>TRDD3|TRDV2|TRDJ1
CACDSLGVYDKLIF
>TRDD3|TRDV2|TRDJ1
CACDTLMGEPYTDKLIF
>TRDD3|TRDV2|TRDJ3
CACTRLGGNSWDTRQMFF